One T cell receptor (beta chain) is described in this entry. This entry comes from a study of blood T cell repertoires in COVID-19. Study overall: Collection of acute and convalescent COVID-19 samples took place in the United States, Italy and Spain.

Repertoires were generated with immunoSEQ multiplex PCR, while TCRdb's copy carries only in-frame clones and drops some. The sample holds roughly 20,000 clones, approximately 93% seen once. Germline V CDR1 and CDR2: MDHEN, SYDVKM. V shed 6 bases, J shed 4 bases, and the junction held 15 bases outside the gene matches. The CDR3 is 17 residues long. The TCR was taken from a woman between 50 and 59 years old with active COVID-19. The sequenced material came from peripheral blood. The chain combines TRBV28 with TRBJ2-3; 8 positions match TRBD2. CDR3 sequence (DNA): TGTGCCAGCAGCCCCTCCATCGGGAGGGCTAAGGCAGATACGCAGTATTTT. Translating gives CASSPSIGRAKADTQYF.